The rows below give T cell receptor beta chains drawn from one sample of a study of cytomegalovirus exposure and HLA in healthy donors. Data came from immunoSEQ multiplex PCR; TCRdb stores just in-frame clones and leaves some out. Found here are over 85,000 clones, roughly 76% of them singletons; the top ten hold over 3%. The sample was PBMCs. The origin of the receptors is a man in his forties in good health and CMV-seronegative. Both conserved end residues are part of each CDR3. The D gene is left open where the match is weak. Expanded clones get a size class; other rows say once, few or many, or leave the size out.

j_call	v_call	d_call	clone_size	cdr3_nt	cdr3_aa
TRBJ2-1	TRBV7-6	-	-	TGTGCCAGCAGCCCGGCCAGGCCGGACGAGGGTGTCTTC	CASSPARPDEGVF
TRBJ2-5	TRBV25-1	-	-	TGTGCCAGCAGTCGGGCGAAACTTTGGGAGTTAGAAGAGACCCAGTACTTC	CASSRAKLWELEETQYF
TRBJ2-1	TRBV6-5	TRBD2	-	TGTGCCAGCACGCGGACCTTAGCGGGGGCCAATGAGCAGTTCTTC	CASTRTLAGANEQFF
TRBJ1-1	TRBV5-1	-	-	TGCGCCAGCAGCTTGGGGTTGGGGGCAACTGAAGCTTTCTTT	CASSLGLGATEAFF
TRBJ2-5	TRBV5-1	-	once	TGCGCCAGCAGCAAACTCCAAGAGACCCAGTACTTC	CASSKLQETQYF
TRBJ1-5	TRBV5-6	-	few	TGTGCCAGCAGCATGCAGCGATCTTGGGGGCGGTGGAATCAGCCCCAGCATTTT	CASSMQRSWGRWNQPQHF
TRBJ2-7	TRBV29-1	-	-	TGCAGCGTTGCACAGGGTGCCTACGAGCAGTACTTC	CSVAQGAYEQYF
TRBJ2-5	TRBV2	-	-	TGTGCCAGCAGTGCCCGGGGGAGATCAGACTTC	CASSARGRSDF
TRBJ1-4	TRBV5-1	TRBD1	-	TGCGCCAGCAGCCCCTTAGGACAGGGAGGTGGTGAAAAACTGTTTTTT	CASSPLGQGGGEKLFF
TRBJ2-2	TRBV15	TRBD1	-	TGTGCCACCAGCAGAGCAGGTAGACAGGGGGGCACCGGGGAGCTGTTTTTT	CATSRAGRQGGTGELFF
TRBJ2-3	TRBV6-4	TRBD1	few	TGTGCCAGCAGTGACTCGGACAGGGGACCGCAGTATTTT	CASSDSDRGPQYF
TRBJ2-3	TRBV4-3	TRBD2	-	TGCGCCAGCAGCCAAGGGATAGCGGGGGCCCTCACAGATACGCAGTATTTT	CASSQGIAGALTDTQYF
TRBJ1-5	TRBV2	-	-	TGTGCCAGCAGGAGGGGGGGGAGGCAGCAGCCCCAGCATTTT	CASRRGGRQQPQHF
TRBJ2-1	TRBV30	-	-	TGTGCCTGGACCATACCTAGCACTGGACCCTACAATGAGCAGTTCTTC	CAWTIPSTGPYNEQFF
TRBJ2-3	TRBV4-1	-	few	TGCGCCAGCAGCCAAGAAACAGGATACGATACGCAGTATTTT	CASSQETGYDTQYF
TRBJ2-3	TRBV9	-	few	TGTGCCAGCAGCGTCCGGGACTGGCTCACAGATACGCAGTATTTT	CASSVRDWLTDTQYF
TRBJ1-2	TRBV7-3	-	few	TGTGCCAGCAGCTTATACGGAGACTATGGCTACACCTTC	CASSLYGDYGYTF
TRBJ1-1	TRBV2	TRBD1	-	TGTGCCACCCGGGACAGACTGAACACTGAAGCTTTCTTT	CATRDRLNTEAFF
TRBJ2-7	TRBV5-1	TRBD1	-	TGCGCCAGCAGCTTGGAGACAGGGTTGGCCTACGAGCAGTACTTC	CASSLETGLAYEQYF
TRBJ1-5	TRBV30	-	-	TGTGCCTGGAGTGTAGGGGGTCCGAGCAATCAGCCCCAGCATTTT	CAWSVGGPSNQPQHF
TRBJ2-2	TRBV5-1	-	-	TGCGCCAGCAGCTTGGGGTTCGGGGGAACCGGGGAGCTGTTTTTT	CASSLGFGGTGELFF
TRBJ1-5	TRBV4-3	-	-	TGCGCCAGCAGCCAAGAACGATTCTGGAGGCCCCAGCATTTT	CASSQERFWRPQHF
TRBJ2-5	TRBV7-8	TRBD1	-	TGTGCCAGCAGCTTGGGACAGGGGGGGACAGAGACCCAGTACTTC	CASSLGQGGTETQYF
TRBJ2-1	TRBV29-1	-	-	TGCAGCGTTGGTTCCGGGGTTAACAATGAGCAGTTCTTC	CSVGSGVNNEQFF
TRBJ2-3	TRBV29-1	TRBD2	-	TGCAGCGTGATGGGACTAGGGAGCACAGATACGCAGTATTTT	CSVMGLGSTDTQYF
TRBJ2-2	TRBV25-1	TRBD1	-	TGTGCCAGCAGAGATACAGGGGGCGGCGGGGAGCTGTTTTTT	CASRDTGGGGELFF
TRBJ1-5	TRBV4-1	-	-	TGCGCCAGCAGCCAAGGTGGTGGCAGGGGAGCCCATCAGCCCCAGCATTTT	CASSQGGGRGAHQPQHF
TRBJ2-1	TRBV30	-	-	TGTGCCTGGAGTCCCCGCCCTAGCAGTGAGCAGTTCTTC	CAWSPRPSSEQFF
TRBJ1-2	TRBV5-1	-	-	TGCGCCAGCACCCTGGAGGGGTCAGGTAGCAGCTACACCTTC	CASTLEGSGSSYTF
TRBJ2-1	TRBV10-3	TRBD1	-	TGTGCCATCACCGGACAGGGGGCCGGGGGAGATGAGCAGTTCTTC	CAITGQGAGGDEQFF
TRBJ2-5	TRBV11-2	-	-	TGTGCCAGCAGCCCGAATAGCGCCGAGACCCAGTACTTC	CASSPNSAETQYF
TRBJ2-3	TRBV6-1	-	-	TGTGCCAGCAGACAGGGATATGGAGATACGCAGTATTTT	CASRQGYGDTQYF
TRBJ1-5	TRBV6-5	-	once	TGTGCCAGCAGAACAGGGAATAGCAATCAGCCCCAGCATTTT	CASRTGNSNQPQHF
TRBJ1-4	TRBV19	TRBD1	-	TGTGCCAGTAGCCCCCCGGACAGGGTTGGTGAAAAACTGTTTTTT	CASSPPDRVGEKLFF
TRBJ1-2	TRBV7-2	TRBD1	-	TGTGCCAGCAGCTCCCACCACAGGGGAATGGGCTACACCTTC	CASSSHHRGMGYTF
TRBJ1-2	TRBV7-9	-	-	TGTGCCAGCAGCAGATTACAGGGAATCAGCTATGGCTACACCTTC	CASSRLQGISYGYTF
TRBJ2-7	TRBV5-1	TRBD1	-	TGCGCCAGCAGCTGGACAGGGGGACGCTACGAGCAGTACTTC	CASSWTGGRYEQYF
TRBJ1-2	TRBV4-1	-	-	TGCGCCAGCAGCCAAGGGCTTGCGGAGGGATGGGGCTACACCTTC	CASSQGLAEGWGYTF
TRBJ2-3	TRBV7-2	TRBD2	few	TGTGCCAGCAGCTTCGGAGCCGGGGGGAGCACAGATACGCAGTATTTT	CASSFGAGGSTDTQYF
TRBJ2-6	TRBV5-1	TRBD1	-	TGCGCCAGCAGTTCTGGTCAGGGGGCGCCCCCCGGGGCCAACGTCCTGACTTTC	CASSSGQGAPPGANVLTF
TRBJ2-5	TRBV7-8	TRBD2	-	TGTGCCAGCAGCTTAGTTTTAGCGGGGGGGCTGAGCCAAGAGACCCAGTACTTC	CASSLVLAGGLSQETQYF
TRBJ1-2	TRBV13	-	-	TGTGCCAGCAGCCCGGGACAAAAGCTTAACTATGGCTACACCTTC	CASSPGQKLNYGYTF
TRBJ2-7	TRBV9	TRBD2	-	TGTGCCAGCAGCCCCGGACTAGCGGGGAGCTACGAGCAGTACTTC	CASSPGLAGSYEQYF
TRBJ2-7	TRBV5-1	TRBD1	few	TGCGCCAGCAGCTACCGACAGGGGGGCTACGAGCAGTACTTC	CASSYRQGGYEQYF
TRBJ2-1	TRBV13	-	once	TGTGCCAGCAGCTTCTTCCGAGTAGTGTCCTACAATGAGCAGTTCTTC	CASSFFRVVSYNEQFF
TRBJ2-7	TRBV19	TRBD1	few	TGTGCCAGTAGCCTCACAGGGGGGAGCCACGAGCAGTACTTC	CASSLTGGSHEQYF
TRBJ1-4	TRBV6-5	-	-	TGTGCCAGCAGTTTCTCGGCTTTATATAATGAAAAACTGTTTTTT	CASSFSALYNEKLFF
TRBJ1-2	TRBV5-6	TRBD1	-	TGTGCCAGCAGCTTGGTGCAGGGGGTCTTTAATCGCTACACCTTC	CASSLVQGVFNRYTF
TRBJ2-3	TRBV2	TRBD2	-	TGTGCCAGAGAGGCACGGCTAGCGGGGGGATACTTCACAGATACGCAGTATTTT	CAREARLAGGYFTDTQYF
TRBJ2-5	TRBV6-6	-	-	TGTGCCAGCAGTTTAGGACAGACACAAGAGACCCAGTACTTC	CASSLGQTQETQYF
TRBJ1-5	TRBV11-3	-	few	TGTGCCAGCAGCTTACATGTTTACAGAAAATCTAATAGCAATCAGCCCCAGCATTTT	CASSLHVYRKSNSNQPQHF
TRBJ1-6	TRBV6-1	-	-	TGTGCCAGCAGTGAATCAGGGTCCCGTTCACCCCTCCACTTT	CASSESGSRSPLHF
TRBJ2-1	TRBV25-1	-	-	TGTGCCAGCAGCCTACAGGGCGTCGATGTATGGGCGGATGAGCAGTTCTTC	CASSLQGVDVWADEQFF
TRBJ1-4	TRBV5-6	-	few	TGTGCCAGCAGCCCTCCGGGGGGCACTACCCAAGGAAAACTGTTTTTT	CASSPPGGTTQGKLFF
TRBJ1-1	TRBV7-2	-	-	TGTGCCAGCAGCTTATCCACACCGGACTACACTGAAGCTTTCTTT	CASSLSTPDYTEAFF